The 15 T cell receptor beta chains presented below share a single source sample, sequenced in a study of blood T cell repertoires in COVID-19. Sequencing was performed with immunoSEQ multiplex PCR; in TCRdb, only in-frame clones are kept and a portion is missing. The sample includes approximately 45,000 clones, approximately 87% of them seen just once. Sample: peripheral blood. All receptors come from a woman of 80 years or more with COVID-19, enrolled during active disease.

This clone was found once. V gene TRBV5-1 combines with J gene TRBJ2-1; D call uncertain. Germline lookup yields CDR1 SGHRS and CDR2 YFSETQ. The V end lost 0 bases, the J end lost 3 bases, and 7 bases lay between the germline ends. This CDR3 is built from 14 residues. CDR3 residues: CASSLGYSYNEQFF. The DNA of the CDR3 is TGCGCCAGCAGCTTGGGTTACAGCTACAATGAGCAGTTCTTC.

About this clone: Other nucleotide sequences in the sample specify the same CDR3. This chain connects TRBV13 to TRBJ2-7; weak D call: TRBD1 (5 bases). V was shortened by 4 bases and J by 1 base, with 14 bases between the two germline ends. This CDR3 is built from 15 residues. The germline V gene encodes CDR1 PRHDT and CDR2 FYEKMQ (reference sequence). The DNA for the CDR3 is TGTGCCAGCAGCTCCGGGCAGGGCGTTTCCTACGAGCAGTACTTC. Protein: CASSSGQGVSYEQYF.

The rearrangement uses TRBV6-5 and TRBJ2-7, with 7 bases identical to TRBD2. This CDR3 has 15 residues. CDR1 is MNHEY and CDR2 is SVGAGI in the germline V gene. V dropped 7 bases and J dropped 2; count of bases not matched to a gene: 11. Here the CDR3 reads CASIKAVAGPYEQYF. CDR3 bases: TGTGCCAGCATCAAGGCCGTAGCGGGCCCCTACGAGCAGTACTTC.

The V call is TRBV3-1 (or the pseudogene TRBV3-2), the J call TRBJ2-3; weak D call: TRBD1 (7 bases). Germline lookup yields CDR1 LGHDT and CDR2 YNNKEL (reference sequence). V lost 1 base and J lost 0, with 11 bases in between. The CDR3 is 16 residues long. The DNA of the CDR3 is TGTGCCAGCAGCCAAGGGAGGGGGCGTAGCACAGATACGCAGTATTTT. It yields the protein CASSQGRGRSTDTQYF.

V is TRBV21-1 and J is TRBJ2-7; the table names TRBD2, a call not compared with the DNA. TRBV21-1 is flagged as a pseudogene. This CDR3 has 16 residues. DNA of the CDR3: TGTGCCAGCAGCCCCCCTGGAGGGGAAAGCTCCTACGAGCAGTACTTC. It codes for CASSPPGGESSYEQYF.

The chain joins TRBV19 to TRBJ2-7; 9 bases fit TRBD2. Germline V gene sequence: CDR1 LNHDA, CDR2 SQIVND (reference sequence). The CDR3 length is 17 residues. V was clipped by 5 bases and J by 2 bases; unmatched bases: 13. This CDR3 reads CASSWLSGSAPPYEQYF. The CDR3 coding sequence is TGTGCCAGTAGTTGGCTTAGCGGGAGCGCCCCGCCCTACGAGCAGTACTTC.

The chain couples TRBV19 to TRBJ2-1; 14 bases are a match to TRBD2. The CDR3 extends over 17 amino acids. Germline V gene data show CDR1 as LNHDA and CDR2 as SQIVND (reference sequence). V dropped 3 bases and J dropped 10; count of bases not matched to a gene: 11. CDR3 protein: CASSIRRTSGGPWEQFF. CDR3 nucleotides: TGTGCCAGTAGTATTCGACGGACTAGCGGGGGGCCTTGGGAGCAGTTCTTC.

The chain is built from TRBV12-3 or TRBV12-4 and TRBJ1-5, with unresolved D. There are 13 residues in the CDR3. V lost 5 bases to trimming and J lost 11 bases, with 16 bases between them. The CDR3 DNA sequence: TGTGCCAGCAGTGAACAAACAGTTACGGCCCAGCATTTT. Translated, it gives CASSEQTVTAQHF.

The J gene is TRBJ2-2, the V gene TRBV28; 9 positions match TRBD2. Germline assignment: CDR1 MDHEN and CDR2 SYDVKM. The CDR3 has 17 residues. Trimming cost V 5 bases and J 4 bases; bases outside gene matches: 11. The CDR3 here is CASSPTGLAVTTGELFF. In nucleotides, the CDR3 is TGTGCCAGCAGTCCGACGGGACTAGCAGTGACCACCGGGGAGCTGTTTTTT.

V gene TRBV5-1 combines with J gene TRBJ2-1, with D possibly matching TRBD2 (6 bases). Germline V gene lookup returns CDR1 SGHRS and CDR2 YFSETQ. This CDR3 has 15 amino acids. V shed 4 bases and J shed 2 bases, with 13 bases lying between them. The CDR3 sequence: CASSPRERTYNEQFF. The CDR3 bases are TGCGCCAGCAGCCCCCGGGAGCGGACCTACAATGAGCAGTTCTTC.

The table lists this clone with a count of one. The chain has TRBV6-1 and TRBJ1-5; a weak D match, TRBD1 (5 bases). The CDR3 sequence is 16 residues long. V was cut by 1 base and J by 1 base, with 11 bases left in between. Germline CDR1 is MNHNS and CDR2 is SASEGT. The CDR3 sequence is CASSEGGARSNQPQHF. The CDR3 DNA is TGTGCCAGCAGTGAAGGGGGCGCGAGGAGCAATCAGCCCCAGCATTTT.

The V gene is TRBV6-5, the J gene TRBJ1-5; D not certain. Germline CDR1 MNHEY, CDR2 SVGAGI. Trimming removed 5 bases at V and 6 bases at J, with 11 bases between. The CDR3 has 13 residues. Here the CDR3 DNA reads TGTGCCAGCAGTAAACTGACAAGTCAGCCCCAGCATTTT. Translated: CASSKLTSQPQHF.

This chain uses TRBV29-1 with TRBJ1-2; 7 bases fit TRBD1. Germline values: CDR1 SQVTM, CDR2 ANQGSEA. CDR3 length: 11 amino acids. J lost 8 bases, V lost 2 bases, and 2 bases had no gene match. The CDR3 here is CSVERQGGYTF. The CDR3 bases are TGCAGCGTTGAAAGACAGGGAGGCTACACCTTC.

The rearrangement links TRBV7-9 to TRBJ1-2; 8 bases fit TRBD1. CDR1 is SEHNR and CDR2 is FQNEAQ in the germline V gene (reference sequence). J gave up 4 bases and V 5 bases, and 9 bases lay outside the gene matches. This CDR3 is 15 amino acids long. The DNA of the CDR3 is TGTGCCAGCAGCGCCCGACAGGGGCTTTTCTATGGCTACACCTTC. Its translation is CASSARQGLFYGYTF.

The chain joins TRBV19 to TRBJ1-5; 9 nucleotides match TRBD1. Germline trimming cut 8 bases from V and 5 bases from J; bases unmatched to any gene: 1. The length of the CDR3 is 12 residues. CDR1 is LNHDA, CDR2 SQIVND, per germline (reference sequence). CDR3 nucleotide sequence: TGTGCCAGTCGACAGGGGGATCAGCCCCAGCATTTT. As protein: CASRQGDQPQHF.